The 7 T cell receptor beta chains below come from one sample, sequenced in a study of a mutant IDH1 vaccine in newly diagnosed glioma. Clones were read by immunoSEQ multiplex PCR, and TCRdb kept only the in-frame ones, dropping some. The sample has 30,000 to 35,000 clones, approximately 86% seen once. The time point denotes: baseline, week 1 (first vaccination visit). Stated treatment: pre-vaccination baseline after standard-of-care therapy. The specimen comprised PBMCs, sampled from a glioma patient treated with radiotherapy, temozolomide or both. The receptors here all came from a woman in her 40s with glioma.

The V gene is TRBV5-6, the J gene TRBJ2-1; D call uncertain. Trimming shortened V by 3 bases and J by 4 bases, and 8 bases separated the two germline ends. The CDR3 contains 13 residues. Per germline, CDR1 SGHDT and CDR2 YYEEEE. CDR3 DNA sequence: TGTGCCAGCAGCTGGGCCCAGTACAATGAGCAGTTCTTC. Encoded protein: CASSWAQYNEQFF.

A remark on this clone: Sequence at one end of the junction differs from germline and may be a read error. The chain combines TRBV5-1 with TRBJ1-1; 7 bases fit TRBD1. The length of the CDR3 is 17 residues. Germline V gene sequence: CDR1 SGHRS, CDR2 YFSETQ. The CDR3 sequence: CASSLGTASYMNTEAFF. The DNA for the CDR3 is TGCGCCAGCAGTTTGGGGACAGCGTCATACATGAACACTGAAGCTTTCTTT.

CDR3 DNA: TGTGCCAGCAGTTTTCACAGGGGAAGCGATGGCTACACCTTC. Translating gives CASSFHRGSDGYTF. V gene TRBV6-5 combines with J gene TRBJ1-2; 7 bases line up with TRBD1. Losses at the gene ends were 4 bases for V and 6 bases for J; bases not matched to a gene: 8. CDR1 is MNHEY and CDR2 is SVGAGI in the germline V gene. The CDR3 loop spans 14 amino acids.

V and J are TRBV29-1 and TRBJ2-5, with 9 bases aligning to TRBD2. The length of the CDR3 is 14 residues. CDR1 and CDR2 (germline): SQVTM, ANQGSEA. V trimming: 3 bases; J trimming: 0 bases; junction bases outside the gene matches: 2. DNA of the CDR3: TGCAGCGTTGACAGCGGGGGGTACCAAGAGACCCAGTACTTC. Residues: CSVDSGGYQETQYF. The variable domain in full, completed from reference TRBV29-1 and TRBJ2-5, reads SAVISQKPSRDICQRGTSLTIQCQVDSQVTMMFWYRQQPGQSLTLIATANQGSEATYESGFVIDKFPISRPNLTFSTLTVSNMSPEDSSIYLCSVDSGGYQETQYFGPGTRLLVL.

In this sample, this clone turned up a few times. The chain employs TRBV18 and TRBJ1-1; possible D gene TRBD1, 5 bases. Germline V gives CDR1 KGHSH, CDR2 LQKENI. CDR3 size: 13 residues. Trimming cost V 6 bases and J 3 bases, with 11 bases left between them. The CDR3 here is CASSTVVDTEAFF. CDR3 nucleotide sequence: TGTGCCAGCTCGACAGTAGTGGACACTGAAGCTTTCTTT.

The CDR3 region has the DNA TGTGCCAGCAGTACAGATTCGGGGGGTGGCTACACCTTC. Translating gives CASSTDSGGGYTF. V gene TRBV25-1 combines with J gene TRBJ1-2; D might be TRBD1 (5 bases). This CDR3 comprises 13 residues. CDR1 and CDR2 from the germline V gene are MGHDK and SYGVNS. Trimming stripped 5 bases from V and 7 bases from J, with 14 bases between.

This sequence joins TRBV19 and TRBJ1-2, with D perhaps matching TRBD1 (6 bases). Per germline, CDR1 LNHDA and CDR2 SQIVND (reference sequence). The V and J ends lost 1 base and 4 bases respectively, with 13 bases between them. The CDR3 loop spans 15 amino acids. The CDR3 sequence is CASSIVNVDSYGYTF. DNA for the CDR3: TGTGCCAGTAGTATAGTCAACGTGGACAGCTATGGCTACACCTTC.